Reported below is one T cell receptor beta chain. The sample comes from a study of CD8 T cells in Susac syndrome. RNA was extracted with the RNeasy kit, and a quantity of roughly 0.45 to 1 ug was reverse transcribed using random hexamers. From the immunoSEQ multiplex PCR reads, TCRdb called clonotypes with MiXCR, one entry per CDR3 protein. The sample consists of 150,000 to 200,000 distinct CDR3 sequences, roughly 93% of them appearing once. Germline V CDR1 and CDR2: KGHSH, LQKENI. The CDR3 contains 13 residues. The V end lost 3 bases, the J end lost 5 bases, and 10 bases lay between the germline ends.

This chain uses TRBV18 with TRBJ2-5; D remains unclear. This receptor was taken from a human donor in good health. Sequenced input: CD4+ T cells from PBMCs. CDR3 DNA: TGTGCCAGCTCACCTCTTAAGTTTGAGACCCAGTACTTC. Translating it yields CASSPLKFETQYF.